A single TCR beta chain is shown here with its context. Its antigen is currently not known. Within one base of it there is no much larger clone, and no base qualities were kept. CD4+ and CD8+ cells were isolated by positive magnetic bead selection on an AutoMACS, and purity was checked by flow cytometry. After a first flow cytometry screen using a TCR V beta antibody panel, clonal expansions were characterized through TCRB deep sequencing of sorted CD8+ fractions. Peripheral blood mononuclear cells were isolated by Ficoll-Paque PLUS density gradient separation. DNA was extracted from CD4-enriched, CD8-enriched or PBMC samples with Nucleospin Tissue or Tissue XS kits and quantified with a Qubit 2.0 fluorometer. This record belongs to a study of somatic mutations in cytotoxic T cells in rheumatoid arthritis (dated by TCRdb to about 2017). About the investigation overall: Right after diagnosis and prior to the start of any treatment, about 29 ml EDTA of peripheral blood was drawn from patients. Some V beta antibody-stained T-cell populations were flow-sorted on a FACSAria II or Sony SH800 at nearly 100% purity, and sorted V beta1+ cells also underwent TCRB sequencing. Whether expanded CD8+ T-cell clones in untreated, newly diagnosed rheumatoid arthritis carry somatic mutations was the study question, and clonality was characterized with TCRB deep sequencing. A total of around 65 rheumatoid arthritis patients and roughly 18 healthy controls underwent TCRB deep sequencing. Patient and control groups had essentially identical median ages. Points the paper makes about the study in general: The finding that TRBV07 was slightly underrepresented in patients was left unadjusted for multiple comparisons. The antigen targets of the expanded CD8+ clones were unknown, and absence from virus-specific databases did not rule out viral specificity. In patients, CD8+ clonality rose with age (Spearman r=0.49), which was not the case in healthy controls. In about an eighth of the roughly 65 patients the largest CD8+ clone exceeded 20% of CD8+ cells, and several identical CD8+ TCRB sequences were shared between blood and synovial fluid. There was no significant difference in CD8+ T-cell clonality between rheumatoid arthritis patients and age-matched healthy controls.

Sequencing of TCRB CDR3 was done on genomic DNA with the immunoSEQ assay. The paper's data handling went like this. When patient CD8+ clones exceeding 1% were checked against published virus-specific TCRB sequences, only a few matched. Analyses were restricted to productive TCRB rearrangements. Defining a clone by its unique TCRB CDR3 sequence, the study calculated clonality as a productive clonality index derived from Shannon entropy. The template counts of each clone relative to the total templates per sample were used to calculate repertoire overlap between two samples. V-gene usage measured by flow cytometry correlated with TCRB sequencing V-gene usage, with a Spearman r of around 0.62. In TCRdb, the immuneACCESS table is reduced to in-frame sequences with V and J assigned. These tables do not hold every clone; where another copy was compared, an unresolved V gene accounts for under half, and the others remain unexplained. Clonal size and the V and J genes are those of that table, whereas D and trimming came from the DNA. This sample lists roughly 14,000 clones; just under 75% were detected once. The ten largest clonotypes hold 14% of the sample.

At the junction V is shortened by 7 bases and J by 4 bases; bases outside the gene matches: 4. The CDR3 contains 13 residues, cysteine and phenylalanine counted. Just CDR3 DNA is preserved here, 39 bases in frame from base 1. The germline V gene gives CDR1 as MNHNS and CDR2 as SASEGT. Here the chain combines TRBV6-1 and TRBJ1-5; 7 nucleotides in the junction match TRBD1. The sample comprised CD8+ T cells sorted from blood. The TCR comes from an adult with rheumatoid arthritis. The DNA sequence is TGTGCCAGCACCGGGACAGATAATCAGCCCCAGCATTTT. This sequence encodes CASTGTDNQPQHF.